This paragraph reports one T cell receptor beta chain. Its cognate antigen is unknown. Looked up from germline, CDR1 is MNHNS and CDR2 is SASEGT. With 4 bases removed from V and 1 base from J, the gap between germline ends came to 10 bases. The CDR3 totals 14 residues. The entry originates in a study of cytomegalovirus exposure and HLA in healthy donors. Study outcomes and limitations: Reportedly, cytomegalovirus status was diagnosed with high sensitivity and specificity. According to a later analysis, TCR clusters from the first cohort tended to co-occur in the 120 or so validation repertoires.

While the first cohort had 500 to 700 subjects, the donors belonged to the separate validation cohort of about 120 subjects. Sequencing used immunoSEQ multiplex PCR; TCRdb keeps in-frame clones, though not all of them. The sample contains over 150,000 clones, less than 90% of which appear only once. The chain recombines TRBV6-1 with TRBJ1-1, with no clear D. Sequences were obtained from PBMCs. This receptor was identified in a woman aged 18-29 years in good health and CMV-seronegative. This CDR3 is CASSVLSGNTEAFF. DNA of the CDR3: TGTGCCAGCAGTGTCTTGAGCGGGAACACTGAAGCTTTCTTT.